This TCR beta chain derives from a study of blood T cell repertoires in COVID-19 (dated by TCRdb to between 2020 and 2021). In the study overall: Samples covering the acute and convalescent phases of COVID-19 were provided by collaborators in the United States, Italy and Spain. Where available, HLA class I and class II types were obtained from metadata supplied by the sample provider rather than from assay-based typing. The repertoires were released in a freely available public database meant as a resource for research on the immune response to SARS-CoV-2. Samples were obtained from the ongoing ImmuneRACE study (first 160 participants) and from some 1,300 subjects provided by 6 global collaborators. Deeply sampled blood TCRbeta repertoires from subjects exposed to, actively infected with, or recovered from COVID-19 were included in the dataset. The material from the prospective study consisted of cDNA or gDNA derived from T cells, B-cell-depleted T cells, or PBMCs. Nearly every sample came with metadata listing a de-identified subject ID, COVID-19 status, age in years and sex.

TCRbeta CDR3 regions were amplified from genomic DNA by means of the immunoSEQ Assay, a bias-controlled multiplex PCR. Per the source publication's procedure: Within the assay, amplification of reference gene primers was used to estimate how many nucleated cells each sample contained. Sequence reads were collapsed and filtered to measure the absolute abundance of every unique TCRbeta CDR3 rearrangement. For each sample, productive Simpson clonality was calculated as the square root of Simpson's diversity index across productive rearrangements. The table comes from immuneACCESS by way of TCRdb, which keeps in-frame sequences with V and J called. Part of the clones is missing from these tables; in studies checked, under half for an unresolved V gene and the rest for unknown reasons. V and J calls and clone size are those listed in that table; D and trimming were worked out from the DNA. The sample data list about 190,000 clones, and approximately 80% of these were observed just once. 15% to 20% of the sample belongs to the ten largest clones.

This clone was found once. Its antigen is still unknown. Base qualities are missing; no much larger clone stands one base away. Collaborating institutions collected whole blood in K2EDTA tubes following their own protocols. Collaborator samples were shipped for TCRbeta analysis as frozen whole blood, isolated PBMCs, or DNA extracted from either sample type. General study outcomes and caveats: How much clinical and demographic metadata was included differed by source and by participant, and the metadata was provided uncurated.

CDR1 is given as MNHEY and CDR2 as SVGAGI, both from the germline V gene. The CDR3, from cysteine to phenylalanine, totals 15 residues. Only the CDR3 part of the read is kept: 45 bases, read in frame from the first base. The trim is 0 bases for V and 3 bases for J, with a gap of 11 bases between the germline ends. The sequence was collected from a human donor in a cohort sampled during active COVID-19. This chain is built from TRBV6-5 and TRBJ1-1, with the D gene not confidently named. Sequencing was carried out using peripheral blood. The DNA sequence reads TGTGCCAGCAGTTACTCGACGGGGTTGGACACTGAAGCTTTCTTT. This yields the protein CASSYSTGLDTEAFF.